The 6 T cell receptor beta chains listed next were all sequenced from one sample in a study of Graves' ophthalmopathy and Graves' hyperthyroidism. The authors amplified TCR beta CDR3 regions, and they did so from RNA transcripts for repertoire sequencing. First-round RT-PCR with HTBI primers preceded a second-round multiplex PCR. Using its own MiXCR run on the multiplex PCR reads, TCRdb lists one record per CDR3 protein. The data hold about 740,000 distinct CDR3 sequences, with 40% observed a single time. The sample taken for sequencing was peripheral blood. The receptors shown here come from an adult man with Graves' ophthalmopathy.

V is TRBV25-1 and J is TRBJ1-5, with D maybe TRBD1 (6 bases). Looked up from germline, CDR1 is MGHDK and CDR2 is SYGVNS. CDR3 length: 14 residues. V lost 8 bases and J 4 bases, leaving 15 bases between the germline ends. The CDR3 coding sequence is TGTGCCAGCGTTGCTCAGGGGCGTAATCAGCCCCAGCATTTT. It translates to CASVAQGRNQPQHF.

The V and J genes are TRBV2 and TRBJ2-5, with 10 bases lining up with TRBD2. CDR3 size: 18 residues. CDR1 SNHLY and CDR2 FYNNEI come from the germline V gene. Trimming took 6 bases from V and 4 from J; bases not matched to a gene: 17. This chain's CDR3 is CASSQGAAGGPYRETQYF. The CDR3 coding sequence is TGTGCCAGCAGCCAAGGGGCAGCGGGAGGGCCATATCGAGAGACCCAGTACTTC. Full variable domain (remainder filled in from reference TRBV2 and TRBJ2-5): EPEVTQTPSHQVTQMGQEVILRCVPISNHLYFYWYRQILGQKVEFLVSFYNNEISEKSEIFDDQFSVERPDGSNFTLKIRSTKLEDSAMYFCASSQGAAGGPYRETQYFGPGTRLLVL.

This chain joins TRBV25-1 and TRBJ2-2; D unclear. CDR1 and CDR2 from the germline V gene are MGHDK and SYGVNS. Trimming shortened V by 9 bases and J by 5 bases, and 10 bases separated the two germline ends. The CDR3 totals 12 residues. CDR3 protein: CASGFPTGELFF. Here the CDR3 DNA reads TGTGCCAGTGGTTTTCCAACCGGGGAGCTGTTTTTT.

The sample holds many counts of this clonotype. This chain links TRBV29-1 with TRBJ2-5; D possibly uses TRBD1 or TRBD2 (5 bases each). The length of the CDR3 is 12 residues. V lost 7 bases to trimming and J lost 7 bases, with 16 bases between them. Germline V CDR1 and CDR2: SQVTM, ANQGSEA. DNA for the CDR3: TGCAGCGCCTCGGACATACGGGGGACCCAGTACTTC. Translation gives CSASDIRGTQYF.

This chain connects TRBV7-8 to TRBJ1-2; perhaps TRBD1 as D (5 bases). This CDR3 is 18 amino acids long. Germline CDR1 is SGHVS and CDR2 is FQNEAQ. V lost 6 bases to trimming and J lost 5 bases, with 28 bases between them. CDR3 nucleotides: TGTGCCAGCAGTCCCCCCACGACAAGTCGGGTTTCAGGGTATGGCTACACCTTC. Its protein is CASSPPTTSRVSGYGYTF.

Notes on this clonotype: At one of its ends the junction is not consistent with the germline gene, which may arise from a read error. V usage is TRBV7-3 and J usage is TRBJ2-7; 10 bases map to TRBD1. Germline CDR1 and CDR2: SGHTA and FQGTGA. The CDR3 length is 15 residues. This CDR3 is CASSPLLTGGYGQYF. As DNA, the CDR3 is TGTGCCAGCAGTCCTCTCTTGACAGGGGGCTACGGGCAGTACTTC. The variable domain in full, with the rest retrieved from reference TRBV7-3 and TRBJ2-7, is GAGVSQTPSNKVTEKGKYVELRCDPISGHTALYWYRQSLGQGPEFLIYFQGTGAADDSGLPNDRFFAVRPEGSVSTLKIQRTERGDSAVYLCASSPLLTGGYGQYFGPGTRLTVT.